This TCR beta chain was documented in a study of T cells in Graves' hyperthyroidism and ophthalmopathy. This clonotype was seen ten or more times. Regions amplified from RNA transcripts were the TCR beta CDR3 regions. First-round RT-PCR with HTBI primers amplified the TCR CDR3 region. TCRdb reprocessed the multiplex PCR reads with MiXCR, giving one entry per CDR3 protein. The top ten hold 11% of the sample, which has roughly 380,000 distinct CDR3 sequences, approximately 14% seen once. The V gene lost 0 bases and the J gene lost 6 bases, with 17 bases spanning the gap. This CDR3 has 17 amino acids. Germline V lookup: CDR1 MGHRA, CDR2 YSYEKL.

This chain uses TRBV4-1 with TRBJ2-2; weak D call: TRBD1 (5 bases). Sequencing was carried out using blood. The TCR sequence derives from a woman in her sixties or seventies with Graves' hyperthyroidism. The CDR3 DNA sequence: TGCGCCAGCAGCCAAGATCGGGCCAGGGCCGAGGCCGGGGAGCTGTTTTTT. This codes for CASSQDRARAEAGELFF.